Included here is one TCR beta chain sequence, with context. The sample comes from a study of blood T cell repertoires in COVID-19. Profiled with immunoSEQ multiplex PCR; TCRdb holds only in-frame clones, not every one. This table holds around 130,000 clones, around 80% found once. Participants had their cohort set by participant-reported clinical history. The CDR3 is 15 amino acids. V shed 6 bases and J 0 bases; nucleotides not matched to a gene: 6. The germline V gene encodes CDR1 SGHDT and CDR2 YYEEEE. This chain uses TRBV5-6 with TRBJ2-4, with 7 bases fitting TRBD2. The clonotype comes from a man in his forties with acute COVID-19. The sample comprised PBMCs or T cells enriched from blood (not recorded which). CDR3 residues: CASTGRPLAKNIQYF. Here the CDR3 DNA reads TGTGCCAGCACCGGGAGGCCTCTAGCCAAAAACATTCAGTACTTC.